A single sample gave rise to the 21 T cell receptor beta chains below, sequenced in a study of blood T cell repertoires in COVID-19. The assay was immunoSEQ multiplex PCR, and TCRdb's table has in-frame clones only and misses some. The sample holds 130,000 to 150,000 clones, approximately 90% seen once. The source material was PBMCs or T cells enriched from blood (not recorded which). The receptors were sampled from a young woman with acute COVID-19.

This clone was observed once. The chain couples TRBV6-2 or TRBV6-3 to TRBJ2-1; 8 bases fit TRBD1. Germline V CDR1 and CDR2: MNHEY, SVGEGT. The CDR3 consists of 15 residues. V lost 6 bases, J lost 7 bases, and 11 bases stayed unmatched. The CDR3 nucleotides are TGTGCCAGCAGCTCAGGGGGCCTGGTGGGGAATGAGCAGTTCTTC. Translating it yields CASSSGGLVGNEQFF.

CDR3 sequence: CASSLPPGPEQETQYF. CDR3 coding DNA: TGTGCCAGCAGCCTCCCCCCAGGGCCCGAGCAAGAGACCCAGTACTTC. J is TRBJ2-5 and V is TRBV5-4; perhaps TRBD1 as D (5 bases). Trimming shortened V by 4 bases and J by 2 bases, and 18 bases separated the two germline ends. This CDR3 has 16 residues. Germline CDR1 SGHNT, CDR2 YYREEE (reference sequence).

The rearrangement uses TRBV9 and TRBJ2-5; D is ambiguous. The V gene's germline CDR1 is SGDLS and CDR2 YYNGEE. The CDR3 covers 14 residues. Between the trimmed V and J ends, which lost 0 bases and 2 bases, there was a span of 8 bases. The DNA for the CDR3 is TGTGCCAGCAGCGTAGGATCCGGGCAAGAGACCCAGTACTTC. This encodes CASSVGSGQETQYF.

The V call is TRBV15, the J call TRBJ2-7, with D possibly matching TRBD1 (6 bases). The V gene's germline CDR1 is LNHNV and CDR2 YYDKDF (reference sequence). Trimming took 0 bases from V and 3 from J, leaving 12 bases between them. This CDR3 has 15 residues. CDR3 DNA sequence: TGTGCCACCAGCAGAGATATTGGGGGCAGCTACGAGCAGTACTTC. Residues: CATSRDIGGSYEQYF.

The V gene is TRBV28, the J gene TRBJ2-7; 8 bases agree with TRBD2. In germline, CDR1 is MDHEN, CDR2 SYDVKM. With 8 bases clipped from V and 4 bases from J, the junction kept 7 bases outside the gene matches. The CDR3 is made up of 13 amino acids. CDR3 sequence (DNA): TGTGCCAGCTCGACTAGCGCGGATTACGAGCAGTACTTC. It codes for CASSTSADYEQYF.

The chain is built from TRBV7-3 and TRBJ2-3; 8 bases are a match to TRBD2. The J segment lost 2 bases and the V segment lost 4 bases, leaving 11 bases of the junction unmatched. The CDR3 extends over 17 amino acids. From germline, CDR1 is SGHTA and CDR2 FQGTGA. The CDR3, as DNA: TGTGCCAGCAGCTCAGGAATGGTAGCGGGACTCACAGATACGCAGTATTTT. Its protein is CASSSGMVAGLTDTQYF.

The V and J genes are TRBV3-1 (or the pseudogene TRBV3-2) and TRBJ2-7; D not certain. Germline V CDR1 and CDR2: LGHDT, YNNKEL (reference sequence). V lost 4 bases and J 0 bases, leaving 7 bases between the germline ends. The CDR3 extends over 13 amino acids. The CDR3 nucleotides read TGTGCCAGCAGCCGACAAAACTCCTACGAGCAGTACTTC. Its protein product is CASSRQNSYEQYF.

This clone was found once. The chain has TRBV4-3 and TRBJ1-4; D might be TRBD1 (6 bases). V lost 2 bases, J lost 5 bases, and 12 bases lay in between. Germline V gene data show CDR1 as LGHNA and CDR2 as YSLEER. This CDR3 region has 15 residues. The CDR3 here is CASSQRGGLNEKLFF. CDR3 nucleotide sequence: TGCGCCAGCAGCCAAAGGGGGGGGTTAAATGAAAAACTGTTTTTT.

The chain recombines TRBV2 with TRBJ1-5; 8 bases line up with TRBD1. V lost 5 bases to trimming and J lost 3 bases; unmatched junction nucleotides: 3. Germline V gene data show CDR1 as SNHLY and CDR2 as FYNNEI. This CDR3 spans 14 amino acids. The CDR3 sequence is CASSRGQDNQPQHF. CDR3 nucleotide sequence: TGTGCCAGCAGTCGGGGACAGGACAATCAGCCCCAGCATTTT.

In DNA form, the CDR3 reads TGTGCCAGCAGTTCCTTCGGTACGGGCTACACCTTC. Its protein product is CASSSFGTGYTF. This chain joins TRBV6-5 and TRBJ1-2; D not resolved. CDR3 size: 12 residues. Trimming took off 4 bases at V and 8 bases at J, with 11 bases between the two ends. The germline V gene has CDR1 MNHEY and CDR2 SVGAGI.

The chain carries TRBV10-3 and TRBJ2-3, with a tentative D call TRBD2 (5 bases). V was clipped by 11 bases and J by 5 bases, with 17 bases between them. This CDR3 contains 13 residues. Germline V gene data show CDR1 as ENHRY and CDR2 as SYGVKD. This CDR3 reads CAGRGGLEDTQYF. CDR3 nucleotide sequence: TGTGCCGGCCGAGGAGGATTGGAAGATACGCAGTATTTT.

The chain joins TRBV10-3 to TRBJ1-6, with D unresolved. The CDR3 extends over 16 amino acids. V shed 10 bases and J shed 8 bases, with 24 bases lying between them. The germline gives CDR1 ENHRY, CDR2 SYGVKD. DNA of the CDR3: TGTGCCACCACCTCCGGGGTCCCCCAATGGGATTCACCCCTCCACTTT. This sequence encodes CATTSGVPQWDSPLHF.

The rearrangement uses TRBV19 and TRBJ2-7, with D unresolved. CDR3 length equals 15 residues. Deletions cut 1 base from V and 0 bases from J, with 10 bases between. Germline CDR1 LNHDA, CDR2 SQIVND (reference sequence). CDR3 in DNA: TGTGCCAGTAGTATAGGCGGCGGTACCTCCTACGAGCAGTACTTC. This gives the protein CASSIGGGTSYEQYF.

The chain carries TRBV5-1 and TRBJ2-1, with TRBD1 identical over 7 bases. The CDR3 extends over 17 amino acids. Germline lookup yields CDR1 SGHRS and CDR2 YFSETQ. With V trimmed by 2 bases and J by 5 bases, 13 bases remained unmatched. The CDR3 loop is CASSFTTTGQKDNEQFF. The DNA of the CDR3 is TGCGCCAGCAGCTTCACCACTACGGGACAGAAGGACAATGAGCAGTTCTTC.

The chain recombines TRBV19 with TRBJ1-4; TRBD1 agrees at 10 bases. The CDR3 has 14 residues. Germline-derived CDR1 and CDR2 are LNHDA and SQIVND (reference sequence). V was clipped by 10 bases and J by 4 bases; unmatched bases: 6. CDR3 in amino acids: CATSGDRGNEKLFF. As DNA, the CDR3 is TGTGCCACCTCCGGGGACAGGGGTAATGAAAAACTGTTTTTT. The full variable domain, in which reference TRBV19 and TRBJ1-4 provide the parts outside the CDR3, is DGGITQSPKYLFRKEGQNVTLSCEQNLNHDAMYWYRQDPGQGLRLIYYSQIVNDFQKGDIAEGYSVSREKKESFPLTVTSAQKNPTAFYLCATSGDRGNEKLFFGSGTQLSVL.

V gene TRBV3-1 (or the pseudogene TRBV3-2) combines with J gene TRBJ1-2; no firm D call. V gave up 1 base and J gave up 4 bases, with 10 bases separating them. Germline loops: CDR1 LGHDT, CDR2 YNNKEL (reference sequence). The CDR3 totals 14 residues. The CDR3 loop reads CASSQVGTAYGYTF. For the CDR3, the DNA is TGTGCCAGCAGCCAAGTAGGAACAGCCTATGGCTACACCTTC.

The count of this clone is one. The chain employs TRBV27 and TRBJ1-2; D not resolved. The CDR3 is 16 amino acids. Trimming took off 5 bases at V and 2 bases at J, with 18 bases between the two ends. In germline, CDR1 is MNHEY, CDR2 SMNVEV (reference sequence). The DNA of the CDR3 is TGTGCCAGCAGTCTAATCCCCGGTCCGGGAAACTATGGCTACACCTTC. This encodes CASSLIPGPGNYGYTF.

V gene TRBV11-2 combines with J gene TRBJ2-1; 9 bases are a match to TRBD1. The J segment lost 9 bases and the V segment lost 4 bases, leaving 10 bases of the junction unmatched. The CDR3 has 15 residues. The V gene's germline CDR1 is SGHAT and CDR2 FQNNGV. For the CDR3, the DNA is TGTGCCAGCAGCTCTACGAGAACAGGGGGCGGTGAGCAGTTCTTC. It translates to CASSSTRTGGGEQFF. The variable domain in full, with the rest retrieved from reference TRBV11-2 and TRBJ2-1, is EAGVAQSPRYKIIEKRQSVAFWCNPISGHATLYWYQQILGQGPKLLIQFQNNGVVDDSQLPKDRFSAERLKGVDSTLKIQPAKLEDSAVYLCASSSTRTGGGEQFFGPGTRLTVL.

This sequence joins TRBV6-5 and TRBJ2-7; 7 nucleotides match TRBD2. V dropped 0 bases and J dropped 2; count of bases not matched to a gene: 4. The germline V gene encodes CDR1 MNHEY and CDR2 SVGAGI. The CDR3 runs 15 residues. CDR3 DNA: TGTGCCAGCAGTTACTCGCGGGGAGGGGCCTACGAGCAGTACTTC. This translates into CASSYSRGGAYEQYF.

This clone was found a few times. The V and J genes are TRBV5-8 and TRBJ1-2, with D tentatively TRBD1 (5 bases). Trimming removed 2 bases at V and 4 bases at J, with 12 bases between. The CDR3 totals 14 residues. From germline, CDR1 is SGHTS and CDR2 YDEGEE. Here the CDR3 reads CASSFRGGAYGYTF. The CDR3 DNA is TGTGCCAGCAGCTTCCGGGGGGGAGCCTATGGCTACACCTTC.

The chain has TRBV4-3 and TRBJ2-3; 9 nucleotides align to TRBD2. The trim removed 3 bases at V and 3 bases at J, leaving 4 bases unmatched. Germline V CDR1 and CDR2: LGHNA, YSLEER. The CDR3 loop spans 15 amino acids. The CDR3 bases are TGCGCCAGCAGCCAGTCCCTAGCGGGGACAGATACGCAGTATTTT. This encodes CASSQSLAGTDTQYF.